The 16 T cell receptor beta chains in this list originate from one sample, sequenced in a study of beta chain features in type 1 diabetes. Study-wide findings and caveats: Type 1 diabetes patients had moderately but significantly shorter TCRB CDR3s in all four CD4+ subsets.

All of the isolated RNA was reverse transcribed, so expressed TCRB transcripts were sequenced. Assay used: immunoSEQ multiplex PCR; TCRdb lists only in-frame clones, some missing. Here the sample spans 100,000 to 150,000 clones, around a sixth being singletons. No antigen is known for these receptors. Specimen: central memory CD4+ T cells from blood. These TCRs come from a man in his late teens or twenties with type 1 diabetes.

The CDR3 region has the DNA TGTGCCAGCAGTGAGGGGCCGACAGTAAGAGAAGCTTTCTTT. The encoded protein is CASSEGPTVREAFF. This chain uses TRBV2 with TRBJ1-1, with D perhaps matching TRBD1 (5 bases). Germline V gene sequence: CDR1 SNHLY, CDR2 FYNNEI. The CDR3 is 14 amino acids. V lost 3 bases, J lost 8 bases, and 16 bases lay in between.

This clone showed up many times. The chain recombines TRBV2 with TRBJ2-5, with TRBD1 as a possible D gene (5 bases). Trimming removed 4 bases at V and 1 base at J, with 7 bases between. The CDR3 covers 13 residues. Germline CDR1 SNHLY, CDR2 FYNNEI. This chain's CDR3 is CASSADSQETQYF. DNA of the CDR3: TGTGCCAGCAGTGCCGACAGCCAAGAGACCCAGTACTTC.

This clone has a handful of counts. V is TRBV7-3 and J is TRBJ2-7; D is unresolved. V gave up 6 bases and J gave up 4 bases, with 10 bases separating them. The CDR3 is made up of 12 amino acids. Germline CDR1 and CDR2: SGHTA and FQGTGA. CDR3 residues: CASRRSEYEQYF. In DNA form, the CDR3 reads TGTGCCAGCAGAAGGTCCGAGTACGAGCAGTACTTC.

This clone was observed a few times. This chain links TRBV7-9 with TRBJ1-1; possible D gene TRBD1, 5 bases. The CDR3 sequence is 13 residues long. Trimming left V 5 bases short and J 5 bases short, with 12 bases between. Germline-derived CDR1 and CDR2 are SEHNR and FQNEAQ (reference sequence). CDR3 loop: CASSPLGETEAFF. DNA of the CDR3: TGTGCCAGCAGCCCACTGGGGGAGACTGAAGCTTTCTTT. Variable domain in full (rest from reference TRBV7-9 and TRBJ1-1): DTGVSQNPRHKITKRGQNVTFRCDPISEHNRLYWYRQTLGQGPEFLTYFQNEAQLEKSRLLSDRFSAERPKGSFSTLEIQRTEQGDSAMYLCASSPLGETEAFFGQGTRLTVV.

The chain uses TRBV4-2 and TRBJ1-1; a weak D match, TRBD1 (5 bases). V gave up 0 bases and J gave up 1 base, with 15 bases separating them. This CDR3 region has 17 residues. The germline gives CDR1 LGHNA, CDR2 YNFKEQ. CDR3 DNA sequence: TGTGCCAGCAGCCAAGATAGTTTTCCAGGGACGAACACTGAAGCTTTCTTT. Translation gives CASSQDSFPGTNTEAFF.

The V and J genes are TRBV7-2 and TRBJ2-7; D possibly corresponds to TRBD1 (6 bases). Germline CDR1 reads SGHTA; CDR2 reads FQGNSA. This CDR3 comprises 16 residues. Trimming cost V 0 bases and J 2 bases, with 14 bases left between them. The CDR3 here is CASSLASGTLAYEQYF. CDR3 coding DNA: TGTGCCAGCAGCTTAGCGTCCGGGACACTCGCCTACGAGCAGTACTTC.

This clone has only a few counts. The rearrangement links TRBV4-2 to TRBJ1-2; D is ambiguous. The V gene lost 1 base and the J gene lost 4 bases, with 7 bases spanning the gap. The germline V gene encodes CDR1 LGHNA and CDR2 YNFKEQ. The CDR3 contains 13 residues. The DNA of the CDR3 is TGTGCCAGCAGCCAAGGTTATTTCTATGGCTACACCTTC. It yields the protein CASSQGYFYGYTF.

The V gene is TRBV28, the J gene TRBJ2-1; possibly TRBD2 for D (6 bases). CDR3 size: 14 residues. Trimming took 3 bases from V and 4 from J, leaving 10 bases between them. Looked up from germline, CDR1 is MDHEN and CDR2 is SYDVKM. This CDR3 is CASSLGLRYNEQFF. The DNA of the CDR3 is TGTGCCAGCAGTTTGGGACTCCGATACAATGAGCAGTTCTTC.

This clone turned up a few times. The chain joins TRBV2 to TRBJ2-5, with TRBD1 matching 7 bases. CDR1 and CDR2 from the germline V gene are SNHLY and FYNNEI. The CDR3 has 13 amino acids. Trimming took 8 bases from V and 4 from J; bases not matched to a gene: 7. CDR3 protein: CASDPYRGETQYF. The CDR3 DNA is TGTGCCAGCGACCCCTACAGGGGAGAGACCCAGTACTTC.

Only a few counts were recorded for this clone. This chain links TRBV29-1 with TRBJ2-5, with D perhaps matching TRBD2 (5 bases). Trimming took off 3 bases at V and 5 bases at J, with 13 bases between the two ends. Germline V lookup: CDR1 SQVTM, CDR2 ANQGSEA. The CDR3 totals 13 residues. This CDR3 reads CSVDVGSGETQYF. CDR3 sequence (DNA): TGCAGCGTTGATGTAGGGAGTGGCGAGACCCAGTACTTC. Full variable domain (outside the CDR3, taken from reference TRBV29-1 and TRBJ2-5): SAVISQKPSRDICQRGTSLTIQCQVDSQVTMMFWYRQQPGQSLTLIATANQGSEATYESGFVIDKFPISRPNLTFSTLTVSNMSPEDSSIYLCSVDVGSGETQYFGPGTRLLVL.

The chain couples TRBV30 to TRBJ2-7; 12 nucleotides align to TRBD1. V gave up 2 bases and J gave up 5 bases; unmatched junction bases: 10. The germline gives CDR1 GTSNPN, CDR2 SVGIG (reference sequence). The CDR3 has 16 residues. The CDR3 reads CAWSPYRDRGLHEQYF. The CDR3 DNA is TGTGCCTGGAGTCCATACCGGGACAGGGGGCTCCACGAGCAGTACTTC.

V gene TRBV6-5 combines with J gene TRBJ2-1, with D tentatively TRBD2 (6 bases). Germline V gene sequence: CDR1 MNHEY, CDR2 SVGAGI. V lost 6 bases, J lost 4 bases, and 13 bases lay in between. The CDR3 sequence is 14 residues long. The CDR3 region is CASRRGLSYNEQFF. In nucleotides, the CDR3 is TGTGCCAGCAGGAGGGGACTCTCGTACAATGAGCAGTTCTTC.

This clone was detected ten times or more. The chain employs TRBV11-1 and TRBJ2-5, with D unresolved. The germline V gene has CDR1 SGHAT and CDR2 FQDESV (reference sequence). The CDR3 covers 13 residues. V lost 6 bases and J 5 bases, leaving 13 bases between the germline ends. The CDR3 DNA sequence: TGTGCCAGCAGTTACCCACCGTGGGAGACCCAGTACTTC. Protein product: CASSYPPWETQYF. Full variable domain (remainder filled in from reference TRBV11-1 and TRBJ2-5): EAEVAQSPRYKITEKSQAVAFWCDPISGHATLYWYRQILGQGPELLVQFQDESVVDDSQLPKDRFSAERLKGVDSTLKIQPAELGDSAMYLCASSYPPWETQYFGPGTRLLVL.

This clone occurred many times. The rearrangement links TRBV9 to TRBJ1-3, with TRBD1 as a possible D gene (5 bases). From germline, CDR1 is SGDLS and CDR2 YYNGEE. The CDR3 length is 16 residues. V lost 0 bases and J 2 bases, leaving 12 bases between the germline ends. The CDR3 loop is CASSVAGGFTGNTIYF. DNA for the CDR3: TGTGCCAGCAGCGTAGCTGGGGGATTTACTGGAAACACCATATATTTT.

There are many counts of this clone. V gene TRBV15 combines with J gene TRBJ2-1, with D possibly matching TRBD1 (5 bases). Germline V gene data show CDR1 as LNHNV and CDR2 as YYDKDF (reference sequence). Trimming left V 0 bases short and J 5 bases short, with 14 bases between. The CDR3 contains 16 residues. The CDR3 region is CATSRDPTGDHNEQFF. The DNA for the CDR3 is TGTGCCACCAGCAGAGATCCAACAGGCGACCACAATGAGCAGTTCTTC.

This chain connects TRBV6-5 to TRBJ2-6; D remains unclear. V was clipped by 4 bases and J by 1 base, with 8 bases between them. From germline, CDR1 is MNHEY and CDR2 SVGAGI. The CDR3 spans 15 residues. This CDR3 is CASSSLGSGANVLTF. Here the CDR3 DNA reads TGTGCCAGCAGTTCCCTCGGGTCTGGGGCCAACGTCCTGACTTTC.